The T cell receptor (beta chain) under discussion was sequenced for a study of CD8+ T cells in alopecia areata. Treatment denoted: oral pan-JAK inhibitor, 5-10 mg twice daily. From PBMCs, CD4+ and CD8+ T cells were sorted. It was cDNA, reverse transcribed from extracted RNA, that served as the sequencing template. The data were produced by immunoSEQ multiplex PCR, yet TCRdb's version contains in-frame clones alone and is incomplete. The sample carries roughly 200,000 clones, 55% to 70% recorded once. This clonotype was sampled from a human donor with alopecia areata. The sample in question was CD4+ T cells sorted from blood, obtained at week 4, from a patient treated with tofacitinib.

Written as DNA, the CDR3 is TGTGCCAGCAGCGTAGTTGGGACCACTGAAGCTTTCTTT. As protein: CASSVVGTTEAFF. The V and J genes are TRBV9 and TRBJ1-1; TRBD1 might be the D (5 bases). CDR1 is SGDLS and CDR2 is YYNGEE in the germline V gene. V lost 0 bases and J 4 bases, leaving 7 bases between the germline ends. This CDR3 has 13 amino acids.